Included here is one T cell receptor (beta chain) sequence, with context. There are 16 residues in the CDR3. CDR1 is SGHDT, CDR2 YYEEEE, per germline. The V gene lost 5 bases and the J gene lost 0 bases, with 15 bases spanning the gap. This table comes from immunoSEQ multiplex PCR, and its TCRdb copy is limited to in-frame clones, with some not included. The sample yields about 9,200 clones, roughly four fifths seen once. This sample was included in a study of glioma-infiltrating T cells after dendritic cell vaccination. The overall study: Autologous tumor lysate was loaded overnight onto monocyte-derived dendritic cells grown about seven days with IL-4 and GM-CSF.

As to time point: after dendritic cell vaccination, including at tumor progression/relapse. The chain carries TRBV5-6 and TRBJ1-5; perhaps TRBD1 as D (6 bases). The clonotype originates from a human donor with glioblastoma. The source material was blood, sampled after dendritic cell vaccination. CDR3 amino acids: CASSRRGTSSNQPQHF. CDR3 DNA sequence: TGTGCCAGCAGTCGACGAGGGACAAGTAGCAATCAGCCCCAGCATTTT. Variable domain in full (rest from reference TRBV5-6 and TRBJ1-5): DAGVTQSPTHLIKTRGQQVTLRCSPKSGHDTVSWYQQALGQGPQFIFQYYEEEERQRGNFPDRFSGHQFPNYSSELNVNALLLGDSALYLCASSRRGTSSNQPQHFGDGTRLSIL.